Listed here are 31 T cell receptor beta chains from one sample, sequenced in a study of blood T cell repertoires in COVID-19. Using immunoSEQ multiplex PCR, the repertoire was profiled, and TCRdb retains in-frame clones only, with some absent. The table has approximately 140,000 clones, about 84% seen once. The sample consisted of peripheral blood. These TCRs come from a woman of 80 years or more in a cohort sampled during active or convalescent COVID-19.

This clone was seen a handful of times. The chain employs TRBV5-1 and TRBJ1-3; 7 bases fit TRBD1. The V gene's germline CDR1 is SGHRS and CDR2 YFSETQ. J lost 3 bases, V lost 0 bases, and 3 bases had no gene match. CDR3 length: 15 amino acids. The CDR3 DNA is TGCGCCAGCAGCTTGGGACAGGGATATGGAAACACCATATATTTT. This translates into CASSLGQGYGNTIYF. The variable domain in full, completed from reference TRBV5-1 and TRBJ1-3, reads KAGVTQTPRYLIKTRGQQVTLSCSPISGHRSVSWYQQTPGQGLQFLFEYFSETQRNKGNFPGRFSGRQFSNSRSEMNVSTLELGDSALYLCASSLGQGYGNTIYFGEGSWLTVV.

This chain uses TRBV2 with TRBJ2-5; tentatively, D is TRBD2 (6 bases). Germline assignment: CDR1 SNHLY and CDR2 FYNNEI. The CDR3 totals 14 residues. V was trimmed by 7 bases and J by 5 bases, leaving 17 bases between them. The CDR3, as DNA: TGTGCCAGCATTAGTAGCGGCGGGGTCGAGACCCAGTACTTC. Its protein product is CASISSGGVETQYF.

This clone appeared a single time. The rearrangement links TRBV29-1 to TRBJ1-1; possibly TRBD1 for D (6 bases). Per the germline V gene, CDR1 is SQVTM and CDR2 is ANQGSEA. CDR3 length equals 12 residues. V was shortened by 4 bases and J by 10 bases, with 16 bases between the two germline ends. DNA of the CDR3: TGCAGCGTTGTAAGGGGGACGTCTGTAGCTTTCTTT. The encoded protein is CSVVRGTSVAFF.

This rearrangement joins TRBV28 to TRBJ1-2, with TRBD1 matching 8 bases. The V segment lost 4 bases and the J segment 6 bases; nucleotides outside the gene matches: 7. Looked up from germline, CDR1 is MDHEN and CDR2 is SYDVKM. This CDR3 has 14 residues. The DNA of the CDR3 is TGTGCCAGCAGTTCTGCAGGGGGCTCCCATGGCTACACCTTC. Translating gives CASSSAGGSHGYTF.

The rearrangement joins TRBV28 to TRBJ2-7, with a tentative D call TRBD1 (6 bases). Germline lookup yields CDR1 MDHEN and CDR2 SYDVKM. V was clipped by 6 bases and J by 0 bases, with 15 bases between them. This CDR3 contains 15 residues. The CDR3 here is CASSPKTGYSYEQYF. DNA for the CDR3: TGTGCCAGCAGCCCGAAGACAGGCTACTCCTACGAGCAGTACTTC.

The chain is built from TRBV12-3 or TRBV12-4 and TRBJ1-2, with D perhaps matching TRBD1 (5 bases). The ends were cut back, 4 bases at V and 6 bases at J, with 6 bases in the middle. The length of the CDR3 is 11 residues. The CDR3 loop reads CASSSRDGYTF. CDR3 coding DNA: TGTGCCAGCAGTTCCAGGGATGGCTACACCTTC.

The V call is TRBV27, the J call TRBJ1-4; 9 nucleotides agree with TRBD1. This CDR3 is 15 amino acids long. CDR1 MNHEY and CDR2 SMNVEV come from the germline V gene (reference sequence). Unmatched junction bases numbered 8, after V lost 6 bases and J lost 6 bases. The chain's CDR3 is CASSRRTGEYEKLFF. The CDR3 nucleotides are TGTGCCAGCAGCCGACGGACAGGGGAATATGAAAAACTGTTTTTT.

V usage is TRBV7-2 and J usage is TRBJ2-6; no clear D. V gave up 8 bases and J gave up 1 base, with 9 bases separating them. The CDR3 sequence is 14 residues long. Looked up from germline, CDR1 is SGHTA and CDR2 is FQGNSA. The CDR3 reads CASFTFSGANVLTF. The DNA for the CDR3 is TGTGCCAGCTTCACATTTTCTGGGGCCAACGTCCTGACTTTC. The full variable domain, completed using reference TRBV7-2 and TRBJ2-6, is GAGVSQSPSNKVTEKGKDVELRCDPISGHTALYWYRQSLGQGLEFLIYFQGNSAPDKSGLPSDRFSAERTGGSVSTLTIQRTQQEDSAVYLCASFTFSGANVLTFGAGSRLTVL.

The chain combines TRBV10-3 with TRBJ2-4, with 10 bases fitting TRBD1. Trimming removed 9 bases from V and 0 bases from J; junction bases left unmatched: 11. The CDR3 is 17 amino acids. Germline V gene sequence: CDR1 ENHRY, CDR2 SYGVKD. The CDR3 sequence is CAIGVTGQGLAKNIQYF. Written as DNA, the CDR3 is TGTGCCATTGGAGTCACGGGACAGGGGCTAGCCAAAAACATTCAGTACTTC.

The rearrangement uses TRBV7-2 and TRBJ1-5; D ambiguous. The CDR3 consists of 17 residues. Germline CDR1 reads SGHTA; CDR2 reads FQGNSA. Between the trimmed V and J ends, which lost 4 bases and 0 bases, there was a span of 16 bases. CDR3 region: CASSSSGRDNSNQPQHF. The CDR3 nucleotides are TGTGCCAGCAGCTCATCCGGGAGGGATAATAGCAATCAGCCCCAGCATTTT.

The chain couples TRBV3-1 (or the pseudogene TRBV3-2) to TRBJ2-1; 8 bases are shared with TRBD2. Germline V gene lookup returns CDR1 LGHDT and CDR2 YNNKEL (reference sequence). The CDR3 loop spans 15 amino acids. With 3 bases clipped from V and 7 bases from J, the junction kept 8 bases outside the gene matches. The CDR3 DNA reads as TGTGCCAGCAGCCACGAGGGACTAGGTAAGAATGAGCAGTTCTTC. Translated, it gives CASSHEGLGKNEQFF.

This chain uses TRBV13 with TRBJ2-1; D gene unclear. Germline V CDR1 and CDR2: PRHDT, FYEKMQ (reference sequence). CDR3 size: 13 residues. Trimming pared 0 bases from V and 5 bases from J, leaving 5 bases between. DNA of the CDR3: TGTGCCAGCAGCTTAGGCCGGGACAATGAGCAGTTCTTC. This sequence encodes CASSLGRDNEQFF.

This chain connects TRBV30 to TRBJ1-1, with a weak D call TRBD1 (5 bases). Per the germline V gene, CDR1 is GTSNPN and CDR2 is SVGIG (reference sequence). Trimming took 4 bases from V and 4 from J, leaving 19 bases between them. The CDR3 spans 15 residues. The DNA for the CDR3 is TGTGCCTGGAATCGGGGGACGAGGGCGGTCACTGAAGCTTTCTTT. Amino acids: CAWNRGTRAVTEAFF.

The chain uses TRBV20-1 and TRBJ1-5; no firm D call. V gave up 3 bases and J gave up 1 base, with 7 bases separating them. The CDR3 totals 13 residues. CDR1 and CDR2 from the germline V gene are DFQATT and SNEGSKA (reference sequence). The CDR3 spells CSASYSSNQPQHF. The CDR3 DNA sequence: TGCAGTGCTAGTTACAGCAGCAATCAGCCCCAGCATTTT.

The chain uses TRBV28 and TRBJ1-2, with D perhaps matching TRBD1 (6 bases). The CDR3 runs 18 residues. Germline values: CDR1 MDHEN, CDR2 SYDVKM. V lost 2 bases, J lost 4 bases, and 23 bases lay in between. CDR3 loop: CASSLTLLRDTRTYGYTF. The CDR3, as DNA: TGTGCCAGCAGTTTAACCCTATTAAGGGACACTAGGACCTATGGCTACACCTTC.

V and J are TRBV15 and TRBJ2-3, with TRBD2 matching over 7 bases. Germline trimming cut 7 bases from V and 3 bases from J; bases unmatched to any gene: 13. Germline-derived CDR1 and CDR2 are LNHNV and YYDKDF (reference sequence). The CDR3 extends over 16 amino acids. Written as DNA, the CDR3 is TGTGCCACCAAGCCCACAGCGGGGATAGGGACAGATACGCAGTATTTT. Amino acids: CATKPTAGIGTDTQYF.

The chain joins TRBV20-1 to TRBJ1-2; D is unresolved. Trimming left V 5 bases short and J 8 bases short, with 12 bases between. The CDR3 has 11 residues. The V gene's germline CDR1 is DFQATT and CDR2 SNEGSKA (reference sequence). This CDR3 reads CSAVGAEGYTF. DNA for the CDR3: TGCAGTGCTGTGGGAGCGGAAGGCTACACCTTC.

This clone has just one count. The rearrangement links TRBV9 to TRBJ2-7; 9 nucleotides align to TRBD1. V dropped 4 bases and J dropped 1; count of bases not matched to a gene: 9. This CDR3 region has 16 residues. Germline assignment: CDR1 SGDLS and CDR2 YYNGEE. CDR3 sequence (DNA): TGTGCCAGCAGCCCAAGACAGGGGGGGCTATCCTACGAGCAGTACTTC. This encodes CASSPRQGGLSYEQYF.

The gene calls are TRBV7-9 and TRBJ2-5; no firm D call. This CDR3 is built from 13 residues. V was clipped by 5 bases and J by 5 bases, with 12 bases between them. Germline V CDR1 and CDR2: SEHNR, FQNEAQ (reference sequence). The CDR3 protein is CASSPRALETQYF. DNA of the CDR3: TGTGCCAGCAGCCCTCGTGCGTTGGAGACCCAGTACTTC. Complete variable domain (other parts from reference TRBV7-9 and TRBJ2-5): DTGVSQNPRHKITKRGQNVTFRCDPISEHNRLYWYRQTLGQGPEFLTYFQNEAQLEKSRLLSDRFSAERPKGSFSTLEIQRTEQGDSAMYLCASSPRALETQYFGPGTRLLVL.

J is TRBJ1-2 and V is TRBV2, with TRBD1 matching 7 bases. The CDR3 has 13 residues. Germline V gene data show CDR1 as SNHLY and CDR2 as FYNNEI. Trimming removed 7 bases from V and 8 bases from J; junction bases left unmatched: 10. This CDR3 reads CASKPAGGTGYTF. The CDR3 bases are TGTGCCAGCAAGCCGGCAGGGGGGACGGGCTACACCTTC.

This chain connects TRBV6-5 to TRBJ2-1, with 12 bases aligning to TRBD2. After removal of 0 bases from V and 10 bases from J, the junction contained 1 base not matched to a gene. This CDR3 spans 14 amino acids. CDR1 is MNHEY, CDR2 SVGAGI, per germline. Here the CDR3 reads CASSYSGLAGEQFF. DNA of the CDR3: TGTGCCAGCAGTTACTCTGGACTAGCGGGAGAGCAGTTCTTC.

This clone has just a few counts. The rearrangement uses TRBV11-2 and TRBJ1-1; D remains ambiguous. V was shortened by 1 base and J by 1 base, with 4 bases between the two germline ends. This CDR3 is built from 13 residues. Germline V lookup: CDR1 SGHAT, CDR2 FQNNGV. The DNA for the CDR3 is TGTGCCAGCAGCTTAGCCAGGAACACTGAAGCTTTCTTT. Translated, it gives CASSLARNTEAFF.

The gene calls are TRBV6-1 and TRBJ2-5; D unresolved. The CDR3 totals 15 residues. V lost 0 bases, J lost 2 bases, and 10 bases lay in between. CDR1 and CDR2 (germline): MNHNS, SASEGT. The CDR3 is CASSEARRIQETQYF. Written as DNA, the CDR3 is TGTGCCAGCAGTGAAGCGCGGAGAATTCAAGAGACCCAGTACTTC.

This clone has a single count. V usage is TRBV7-9 and J usage is TRBJ2-5; possibly TRBD2 for D (6 bases). Germline V gene sequence: CDR1 SEHNR, CDR2 FQNEAQ (reference sequence). The CDR3 consists of 14 residues. V was pared by 5 bases and J by 4 bases, with 14 bases between. The CDR3 DNA is TGTGCCAGCAGCCCCCGCGGGACGGGAGAGACCCAGTACTTC. Protein product: CASSPRGTGETQYF.

J is TRBJ1-1 and V is TRBV12-3 or TRBV12-4; D uncertain. V lost 3 bases and J 2 bases, leaving 7 bases between the germline ends. This CDR3 has 13 amino acids. In DNA, the CDR3 is TGTGCCAGCAGTTTTGCGGGCAACACTGAAGCTTTCTTT. This codes for CASSFAGNTEAFF.

The V and J genes are TRBV6-5 and TRBJ1-2; the D gene is possibly TRBD1 (5 bases). V shed 5 bases and J shed 6 bases, with 16 bases lying between them. The CDR3 covers 14 residues. The germline V gene encodes CDR1 MNHEY and CDR2 SVGAGI. Written as DNA, the CDR3 is TGTGCCAGCAGTACGGGGGAAGGTTTCGATGGCTACACCTTC. This sequence encodes CASSTGEGFDGYTF.

This sequence joins TRBV7-6 and TRBJ2-7; tentative D call: TRBD1 (6 bases). There are 13 residues in the CDR3. The germline CDR1 and CDR2 sequences are SGHVS and FNYEAQ. Trimming removed 8 bases at V and 6 bases at J, with 17 bases between. CDR3 loop: CASEGEILGEQYF. CDR3 in DNA: TGTGCCAGCGAGGGGGAGATCCTAGGCGAGCAGTACTTC.

About this clone itself: Other DNA sequences from this sample encode an identical CDR3 as well. V and J are TRBV7-8 and TRBJ1-3; no reliable D call. This CDR3 comprises 14 residues. CDR1 and CDR2 from the germline V gene are SGHVS and FQNEAQ. V lost 1 base and J 2 bases, leaving 6 bases between the germline ends. CDR3 bases: TGTGCCAGCAGCTTAGGGGGAGCTGGAAACACCATATATTTT. Translating gives CASSLGGAGNTIYF.

This clone appeared once. The J gene is TRBJ1-1, the V gene TRBV6-6; 9 nucleotides line up with TRBD1. Germline lookup yields CDR1 MNHNY and CDR2 SVGAGI (reference sequence). The CDR3 is 14 amino acids. Germline trimming cut 5 bases from V and 0 bases from J; bases unmatched to any gene: 1. The CDR3 sequence is CASSGQGMNTEAFF. In DNA form, the CDR3 reads TGTGCCAGCAGTGGACAGGGGATGAACACTGAAGCTTTCTTT.

This sequence joins TRBV2 and TRBJ2-7, with no clear D. V lost 3 bases and J lost 0, with 15 bases in between. The germline CDR1 and CDR2 sequences are SNHLY and FYNNEI. CDR3 length: 16 amino acids. This CDR3 is CASSEDSEWSSYEQYV. Written as DNA, the CDR3 is TGTGCCAGCAGTGAGGATTCCGAGTGGAGCTCCTACGAGCAGTACGTC.

The rearrangement joins TRBV18 to TRBJ1-5; D perhaps matches TRBD1 (5 bases). The CDR3 extends over 14 amino acids. Looked up from germline, CDR1 is KGHSH and CDR2 is LQKENI. V was pared by 4 bases and J by 1 base, with 8 bases between. CDR3 sequence: CASSQQESNQPQHF. The CDR3 bases are TGTGCCAGCTCACAACAGGAAAGCAATCAGCCCCAGCATTTT.